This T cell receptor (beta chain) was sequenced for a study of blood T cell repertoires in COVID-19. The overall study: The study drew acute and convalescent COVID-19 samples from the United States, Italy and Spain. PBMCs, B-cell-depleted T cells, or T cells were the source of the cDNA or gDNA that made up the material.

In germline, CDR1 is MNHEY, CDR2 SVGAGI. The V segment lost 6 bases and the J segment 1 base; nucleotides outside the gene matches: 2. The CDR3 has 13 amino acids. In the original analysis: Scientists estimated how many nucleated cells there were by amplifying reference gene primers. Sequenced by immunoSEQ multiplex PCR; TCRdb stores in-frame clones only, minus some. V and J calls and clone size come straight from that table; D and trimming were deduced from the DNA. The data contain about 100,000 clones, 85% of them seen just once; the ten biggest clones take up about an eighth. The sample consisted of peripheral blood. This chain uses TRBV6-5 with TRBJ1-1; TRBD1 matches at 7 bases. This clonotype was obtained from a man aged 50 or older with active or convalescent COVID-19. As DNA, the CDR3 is TGTGCCAGCAGACAGGGGCCGAACACTGAAGCTTTCTTT. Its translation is CASRQGPNTEAFF.